These 30 T cell receptor beta chains came from one sample sequenced in a study of blood T cell repertoires in COVID-19. Here immunoSEQ multiplex PCR was the method, and the copy in TCRdb shows in-frame clones only, minus some. Of about 200,000 clones listed, roughly 90% are singletons. The sample taken for sequencing was peripheral blood. Receptors were obtained from a man younger than 35 with active or convalescent COVID-19.

V and J are TRBV6-6 and TRBJ2-1; the match to TRBD1 covers 9 bases. In germline, CDR1 is MNHNY, CDR2 SVGAGI (reference sequence). V was pared by 2 bases and J by 7 bases, with 6 bases of the junction left unmatched. The CDR3 extends over 15 amino acids. The CDR3 DNA follows: TGTGCCAGCAGTTACCTGACAGGGGGTACGAATGAGCAGTTCTTC. It specifies CASSYLTGGTNEQFF.

The chain is built from TRBV5-1 and TRBJ2-5; TRBD2 agrees at 9 bases. The CDR3 spans 17 residues. Germline V gene sequence: CDR1 SGHRS, CDR2 YFSETQ. J lost 0 bases, V lost 0 bases, and 6 bases had no gene match. The CDR3 DNA sequence: TGCGCCAGCAGCTTGGGGTCCCGACTAGCGGACCAAGAGACCCAGTACTTC. Its protein is CASSLGSRLADQETQYF.

The rearrangement uses TRBV11-3 and TRBJ2-2; 12 bases line up with TRBD2. Losses at the gene ends were 4 bases for V and 3 bases for J; bases not matched to a gene: 3. This CDR3 region has 16 residues. Germline values: CDR1 SGHNT, CDR2 YENEEA. The CDR3 nucleotides read TGTGCCAGCAGCTCTCTAGCGGGGGGGGACACCGGGGAGCTGTTTTTT. This sequence encodes CASSSLAGGDTGELFF.

The V gene is TRBV5-6, the J gene TRBJ1-1; tentative D call: TRBD1 (5 bases). V lost 2 bases and J 1 base, leaving 12 bases between the germline ends. In germline, CDR1 is SGHDT, CDR2 YYEEEE. This CDR3 region has 15 residues. CDR3 region: CASSLHRSPNTEAFF. The DNA of the CDR3 is TGTGCCAGCAGCTTACACAGGAGCCCGAACACTGAAGCTTTCTTT.

This CDR3 reads CAWSSTGGANTGELFF. DNA for the CDR3: TGTGCCTGGAGTAGCACGGGCGGGGCGAACACCGGGGAGCTGTTTTTT. V usage is TRBV30 and J usage is TRBJ2-2, with D possibly matching TRBD2 (6 bases). CDR1 and CDR2 from the germline V gene are GTSNPN and SVGIG (reference sequence). The V end lost 2 bases, the J end lost 0 bases, and 13 bases lay between the germline ends. This CDR3 region has 16 residues.

The chain links TRBV6-5 to TRBJ2-7; 10 bases line up with TRBD2. Trimming cost V 5 bases and J 2 bases; bases outside gene matches: 6. The germline V gene encodes CDR1 MNHEY and CDR2 SVGAGI. The CDR3 has 15 amino acids. The CDR3 sequence is CASSPWTSGPYEQYF. CDR3 bases: TGTGCCAGCAGTCCGTGGACTAGCGGACCCTACGAGCAGTACTTC.

This clone appeared once. The chain employs TRBV28 and TRBJ2-3, with TRBD2 identical over 11 bases. CDR1 is MDHEN and CDR2 is SYDVKM in the germline V gene. The CDR3 is 16 amino acids. Losses at the gene ends were 6 bases for V and 5 bases for J; bases not matched to a gene: 10. The DNA for the CDR3 is TGTGCCAGCAGGACAAACCTAGCGGGAGGTGTAGATACGCAGTATTTT. Translated: CASRTNLAGGVDTQYF.

In its sample, this clone was seen once. V usage is TRBV10-3 and J usage is TRBJ2-7; unclear D gene. Trimming took 2 bases from V and 0 from J, leaving 14 bases between them. The CDR3 is 16 residues long. Germline-derived CDR1 and CDR2 are ENHRY and SYGVKD. The CDR3 reads CAISESGADPSYEQYF. The CDR3 DNA follows: TGTGCCATCAGTGAGAGTGGAGCTGACCCCTCCTACGAGCAGTACTTC.

This clone was picked up one time. The chain is built from TRBV10-3 and TRBJ1-1; tentatively, D is TRBD1 (5 bases). The ends were cut back, 1 base at V and 2 bases at J, with 11 bases in the middle. The germline CDR1 and CDR2 sequences are ENHRY and SYGVKD. This CDR3 has 15 amino acids. The CDR3 DNA sequence: TGTGCCATCAGTGAGTACCAGGGCGAAAACACTGAAGCTTTCTTT. Protein product: CAISEYQGENTEAFF.

The chain uses TRBV10-2 and TRBJ2-3, with 8 bases lining up with TRBD1. Germline V lookup: CDR1 WSHSY, CDR2 SAAADI. Germline trimming cut 6 bases from V and 2 bases from J; bases unmatched to any gene: 13. CDR3 length: 17 amino acids. CDR3 sequence (DNA): TGCGCCAGCAGGAGGGGACGAGGGACAGGTGCCACAGATACGCAGTATTTT. It is translated as CASRRGRGTGATDTQYF.

This chain links TRBV27 with TRBJ1-1; D not certain. CDR1 and CDR2 from the germline V gene are MNHEY and SMNVEV (reference sequence). V shed 2 bases and J shed 8 bases, with 18 bases lying between them. The length of the CDR3 is 15 residues. The CDR3 nucleotides read TGTGCCAGCAGTTTAACTGCCAGGCGTTCCTCGGAAGCTTTCTTT. Residues: CASSLTARRSSEAFF.

The chain couples TRBV19 to TRBJ1-2; D gene ambiguous. Germline CDR1 LNHDA, CDR2 SQIVND (reference sequence). V was trimmed by 7 bases and J by 2 bases, leaving 11 bases between them. This CDR3 has 13 residues. The CDR3 spells CASKEQNNYGYTF. CDR3 nucleotides: TGTGCCAGTAAAGAACAGAACAACTATGGCTACACCTTC.

This chain joins TRBV6-5 and TRBJ1-6; no firm D call. The CDR3 contains 15 residues. V gave up 6 bases and J gave up 7 bases, with 16 bases separating them. Germline V lookup: CDR1 MNHEY, CDR2 SVGAGI. The DNA for the CDR3 is TGTGCCAGCAGAGACACCGGGGTCCTAAATTCACCCCTCCACTTT. Residues: CASRDTGVLNSPLHF.

The chain is built from TRBV7-3 and TRBJ2-1, with 7 bases that match TRBD2. V shed 1 base, J shed 10 bases, and the junction held 7 bases outside the gene matches. Germline-derived CDR1 and CDR2 are SGHTA and FQGTGA. CDR3 size: 14 residues. CDR3 sequence (DNA): TGTGCCAGCAGCTTAAGCGGGACTACTCCAGAGCAGTTCTTC. This codes for CASSLSGTTPEQFF.

This chain uses TRBV27 with TRBJ1-2; 8 bases are shared with TRBD1. The CDR3 has 17 amino acids. V shed 0 bases and J 8 bases; nucleotides not matched to a gene: 14. Germline CDR1 and CDR2: MNHEY and SMNVEV (reference sequence). CDR3 sequence: CASSLSRFGQGPDGYTF. CDR3 in DNA: TGTGCCAGCAGTTTATCTAGATTTGGACAGGGACCAGACGGCTACACCTTC.

The sample holds one count of this clone. The V gene is TRBV19, the J gene TRBJ2-1; 8 nucleotides line up with TRBD2. The CDR3 extends over 15 amino acids. CDR1 is LNHDA and CDR2 is SQIVND in the germline V gene (reference sequence). V shed 2 bases and J 3 bases; nucleotides not matched to a gene: 3. The CDR3 here is CASSISGGNYNEQFF. The CDR3 nucleotides read TGTGCCAGTAGTATATCGGGGGGGAACTACAATGAGCAGTTCTTC.

The rearrangement uses TRBV11-2 and TRBJ1-2; weak D call: TRBD1 (6 bases). Germline V gene lookup returns CDR1 SGHAT and CDR2 FQNNGV. The germline V and J ends were trimmed by 0 bases and 4 bases, with 15 bases remaining between them. The CDR3 loop spans 16 amino acids. The CDR3 loop is CASSLEPHGQLYGYTF. CDR3 bases: TGTGCCAGCAGCTTAGAGCCTCATGGACAGCTCTATGGCTACACCTTC. Supplemented by reference TRBV11-2 and TRBJ1-2, the full variable domain reads EAGVAQSPRYKIIEKRQSVAFWCNPISGHATLYWYQQILGQGPKLLIQFQNNGVVDDSQLPKDRFSAERLKGVDSTLKIQPAKLEDSAVYLCASSLEPHGQLYGYTFGSGTRLTVV.

The chain couples TRBV4-1 to TRBJ2-3, with D tentatively TRBD2 (5 bases). The CDR3 sequence is 15 residues long. The ends were cut back, 4 bases at V and 3 bases at J, with 14 bases in the middle. Germline loops: CDR1 MGHRA, CDR2 YSYEKL. CDR3 protein: CASSLSQRTTDTQYF. CDR3 coding DNA: TGCGCCAGCAGCCTATCCCAGCGGACTACAGATACGCAGTATTTT.

The chain links TRBV2 to TRBJ1-1; D is uncertain. This CDR3 contains 16 residues. Germline lookup yields CDR1 SNHLY and CDR2 FYNNEI. Deletions cut 8 bases from V and 1 base from J, with 20 bases between. In nucleotides, the CDR3 is TGTGCCAGCCTTGGGAATCTAGCACTACCGAACACTGAAGCTTTCTTT. Protein sequence: CASLGNLALPNTEAFF.

This clone came up once. The CDR3 is CASSPRGRNTIYF. CDR3 nucleotide sequence: TGTGCCAGCAGCCCTAGGGGTAGAAACACCATATATTTT. The chain employs TRBV14 and TRBJ1-3; tentative D call: TRBD1 (5 bases). Germline-derived CDR1 and CDR2 are SGHDN and FVKESK. The V end lost 4 bases, the J end lost 5 bases, and 9 bases lay between the germline ends. This CDR3 comprises 13 residues.

The chain has TRBV2 and TRBJ1-6; TRBD1 matches 10 bases. Per the germline V gene, CDR1 is SNHLY and CDR2 is FYNNEI. This CDR3 has 16 amino acids. After removal of 1 base from V and 9 bases from J, the junction contained 6 bases not matched to a gene. The CDR3 DNA follows: TGTGCCAGCAGTGAAGATTCGACAGGGGGCTCTTCACCCCTCCACTTT. Protein sequence: CASSEDSTGGSSPLHF.

V and J are TRBV6-5 and TRBJ2-1, with D maybe TRBD2 (5 bases). The V gene lost 5 bases and the J gene lost 5 bases, with 16 bases spanning the gap. Germline V gene lookup returns CDR1 MNHEY and CDR2 SVGAGI. The CDR3 spans 15 residues. The CDR3 spells CASSPTSGVNNEQFF. The CDR3 DNA reads TGTGCCAGCAGTCCTACGTCCGGGGTTAACAATGAGCAGTTCTTC.

This clone showed up just once. The chain joins TRBV5-1 to TRBJ1-1, with TRBD1 as a possible D gene (5 bases). This CDR3 contains 14 residues. The V end lost 0 bases, the J end lost 4 bases, and 10 bases lay between the germline ends. Per germline, CDR1 SGHRS and CDR2 YFSETQ. The CDR3 spells CASSLAGHSTEAFF. The CDR3 DNA sequence: TGCGCCAGCAGCTTGGCAGGACACTCCACTGAAGCTTTCTTT.

The rearrangement uses TRBV6-5 and TRBJ1-1, with 10 bases matching TRBD1. Germline trimming cut 6 bases from V and 5 bases from J; bases unmatched to any gene: 9. CDR1 is MNHEY and CDR2 is SVGAGI in the germline V gene. The CDR3 has 15 residues. The chain's CDR3 is CASRIPTGGRTEAFF. In nucleotides, the CDR3 is TGTGCCAGCAGGATACCGACAGGGGGCCGGACTGAAGCTTTCTTT.

V gene TRBV5-1 combines with J gene TRBJ1-5, with TRBD1 as a possible D gene (5 bases). In germline, CDR1 is SGHRS, CDR2 YFSETQ. Between the trimmed V and J ends, which lost 3 bases and 4 bases, there was a span of 23 bases. The length of the CDR3 is 18 residues. This CDR3 is CASSSISRDSAWNQPQHF. The DNA of the CDR3 is TGCGCCAGCAGCTCCATAAGCCGGGACTCCGCTTGGAATCAGCCCCAGCATTTT.

The genes are TRBV18 and TRBJ2-3; 11 nucleotides align to TRBD2. The CDR3 loop spans 17 amino acids. Germline loops: CDR1 KGHSH, CDR2 LQKENI. V gave up 1 base and J gave up 1 base; unmatched junction bases: 4. CDR3 in DNA: TGTGCCAGCTCACCACTTCTAGCGGGGGGAGGCACAGATACGCAGTATTTT. It codes for CASSPLLAGGGTDTQYF.

The genes are TRBV2 and TRBJ1-2, with a possible D match to TRBD1 (5 bases). The CDR3 length is 13 residues. Trimming took 4 bases from V and 6 from J, leaving 12 bases between them. The germline V gene has CDR1 SNHLY and CDR2 FYNNEI. CDR3 coding DNA: TGTGCCAGCAGTGTAGGGGCGGTAGATGGCTACACCTTC. It yields the protein CASSVGAVDGYTF. Full variable domain (missing parts from reference TRBV2 and TRBJ1-2): EPEVTQTPSHQVTQMGQEVILRCVPISNHLYFYWYRQILGQKVEFLVSFYNNEISEKSEIFDDQFSVERPDGSNFTLKIRSTKLEDSAMYFCASSVGAVDGYTFGSGTRLTVV.

The chain couples TRBV19 to TRBJ1-2; 7 bases map to TRBD1. V shed 1 base, J shed 10 bases, and the junction held 6 bases outside the gene matches. CDR1 LNHDA and CDR2 SQIVND come from the germline V gene (reference sequence). This CDR3 spans 13 amino acids. CDR3 sequence (DNA): TGTGCCAGTAGTATAGGGACAGGAAGGCCCTACACCTTC. Its protein is CASSIGTGRPYTF.

This sequence joins TRBV19 and TRBJ1-2; TRBD1 matches at 7 bases. Germline CDR1 is LNHDA and CDR2 is SQIVND (reference sequence). V trimming: 5 bases; J trimming: 4 bases; junction bases outside the gene matches: 4. The CDR3 is 13 amino acids. CDR3 residues: CASSGAGGYGYTF. CDR3 DNA: TGTGCCAGTAGTGGGGCAGGGGGCTATGGCTACACCTTC. The full variable domain, with the rest looked up from reference TRBV19 and TRBJ1-2, is DGGITQSPKYLFRKEGQNVTLSCEQNLNHDAMYWYRQDPGQGLRLIYYSQIVNDFQKGDIAEGYSVSREKKESFPLTVTSAQKNPTAFYLCASSGAGGYGYTFGSGTRLTVV.

The chain links TRBV6-5 to TRBJ1-1; a possible D gene is TRBD1 (5 bases). In germline, CDR1 is MNHEY, CDR2 SVGAGI. The V end lost 6 bases, the J end lost 0 bases, and 14 bases lay between the germline ends. The CDR3 sequence is 15 residues long. CDR3 sequence (DNA): TGTGCCAGCAGGGAGGGACGGAACATGAACACTGAAGCTTTCTTT. It specifies CASREGRNMNTEAFF.